The 15 T cell receptor beta chains listed next were all sequenced from one sample in a study of CD8+CD57+ T cells in acquired aplastic anemia. Genomic DNA, the template, was used for profiling of the TCR beta VDJ and CDR3. TCRdb reprocessed the reads via MiXCR and lists one record per CDR3 protein. Found here are approximately 45,000 distinct CDR3 sequences, around 70% of them singletons; the top ten hold about a third. Sequencing was performed on sorted CD4+, CD8+, or CD8+CD57+ T cells (not recorded which) from PBMCs. These receptors all stem from a human donor in good health, serving as a control.

At least ten counts were recorded for this clonotype. The chain is built from TRBV7-3 and TRBJ2-3; weak D call: TRBD2 (5 bases). V was pared by 5 bases and J by 4 bases, with 16 bases between. The CDR3 totals 15 residues. Germline-derived CDR1 and CDR2 are SGHTA and FQGTGA. In DNA form, the CDR3 reads TGTGCCAGCAGCCCCGGGATTGGCGCGGCAGATACGCAGTATTTT. Its protein product is CASSPGIGAADTQYF.

This clonotype was observed a few times. The CDR3 DNA is TGTGCCAGCAGCTCCCACGGGGAACCGAACTACGAGCAGTACTTC. Its translation: CASSSHGEPNYEQYF. This chain links TRBV25-1 with TRBJ2-7, with a weak D call TRBD2 (5 bases). Germline values: CDR1 MGHDK, CDR2 SYGVNS. V was cut by 6 bases and J by 3 bases, with 18 bases left in between. The CDR3 spans 15 residues.

V usage is TRBV7-2 and J usage is TRBJ2-7; 7 bases line up with TRBD1. V dropped 2 bases and J dropped 5; count of bases not matched to a gene: 9. This CDR3 contains 15 residues. Germline V CDR1 and CDR2: SGHTA, FQGNSA. CDR3 residues: CASSLSRTGGHEQYF. The DNA of the CDR3 is TGTGCCAGCAGCTTATCCCGGACAGGCGGTCACGAGCAGTACTTC.

This clonotype showed up just once. Germline and junction disagree at one end, which may indicate a read error. The V and J genes are TRBV10-1 and TRBJ2-6; D gene ambiguous. The CDR3 length is 14 residues. The V gene's germline CDR1 is WNHNN and CDR2 SYGVQD (reference sequence). CDR3 region: CASRIDSGANVLTF. The CDR3 nucleotides are TGTGCCAGTAGGATCGACTCTGGGGCCAACGTCCTGACTTTC.

V gene TRBV11-2 combines with J gene TRBJ2-2, with 12 bases fitting TRBD1. Germline loops: CDR1 SGHAT, CDR2 FQNNGV. The CDR3 is 16 residues long. With V trimmed by 5 bases and J by 5 bases, 6 bases remained unmatched. CDR3 sequence: CASSPGTGGGTGELFF. The CDR3 DNA reads TGTGCCAGCAGCCCAGGGACAGGGGGCGGAACCGGGGAGCTGTTTTTT.

The chain has TRBV29-1 and TRBJ2-7; 7 nucleotides line up with TRBD2. The CDR3 is 12 residues long. CDR1 and CDR2 (germline): SQVTM, ANQGSEA. V was clipped by 4 bases and J by 2 bases; unmatched bases: 2. The CDR3 DNA follows: TGCAGCGTTGTGAGCGGGACCTACGAGCAGTACTTC. Residues: CSVVSGTYEQYF.

At least ten counts were recorded for this clonotype. This chain links TRBV6-1 with TRBJ2-6; D gene unclear. V lost 1 base and J 1 base, leaving 5 bases between the germline ends. From germline, CDR1 is MNHNS and CDR2 SASEGT. There are 15 residues in the CDR3. CDR3 nucleotide sequence: TGTGCCAGCAGTGAAGACTCGTCTGGGGCCAACGTCCTGACTTTC. Protein: CASSEDSSGANVLTF.

The CDR3 region has the DNA TGTGCCAGCAGCCGGGGATATGGCGGAGACGAGCAGTACTTC. It specifies CASSRGYGGDEQYF. The rearrangement joins TRBV7-2 to TRBJ2-7; maybe TRBD2 (5 bases). The CDR3 is made up of 14 amino acids. The germline V and J ends were trimmed by 5 bases and 5 bases, with 16 bases remaining between them. Germline-derived CDR1 and CDR2 are SGHTA and FQGNSA.

The chain carries TRBV10-3 and TRBJ2-7; the D gene is possibly TRBD1 (6 bases). Germline CDR1 reads ENHRY; CDR2 reads SYGVKD. V lost 6 bases and J lost 4, with 10 bases in between. The CDR3 has 12 residues. The CDR3, as DNA: TGTGCCATCAGCCCCAGGGGTTACGAGCAGTACTTC. Its protein is CAISPRGYEQYF.

This chain connects TRBV15 to TRBJ1-2; D call uncertain. This CDR3 is built from 13 residues. Germline loops: CDR1 LNHNV, CDR2 YYDKDF (reference sequence). V lost 0 bases and J lost 6, with 8 bases in between. CDR3 DNA sequence: TGTGCCACCAGCAGAGATGTGGAGGATGGCTACACCTTC. Translated, it gives CATSRDVEDGYTF.

The chain recombines TRBV7-9 with TRBJ2-7; tentative D call: TRBD1 (6 bases). The CDR3 loop spans 12 amino acids. Germline values: CDR1 SEHNR, CDR2 FQNEAQ (reference sequence). V lost 6 bases and J lost 3, with 9 bases in between. The CDR3 DNA sequence: TGTGCCAGCAGTCGGACAGACTACGAGCAGTACTTC. It translates to CASSRTDYEQYF.

CDR3 loop: CSVTPTGQNYGYTF. The CDR3 DNA follows: TGCAGCGTTACCCCGACAGGGCAGAACTATGGCTACACCTTC. The rearrangement uses TRBV29-1 and TRBJ1-2; 7 nucleotides align to TRBD1. This CDR3 is built from 14 residues. The trim removed 5 bases at V and 2 bases at J, leaving 8 bases unmatched. Germline V gives CDR1 SQVTM, CDR2 ANQGSEA.

This clonotype is a singleton in its sample. The chain couples TRBV10-1 to TRBJ1-2; perhaps TRBD1 as D (5 bases). With 3 bases removed from V and 3 bases from J, the gap between germline ends came to 8 bases. CDR1 and CDR2 from the germline V gene are WNHNN and SYGVQD (reference sequence). The CDR3 loop spans 13 amino acids. The CDR3 nucleotides are TGCGCCAGCAGTGACCCGGGGGACTATGGCTACACCTTC. This encodes CASSDPGDYGYTF.

This sequence joins TRBV29-1 and TRBJ1-2, with D uncertain. Germline V gene lookup returns CDR1 SQVTM and CDR2 ANQGSEA. The length of the CDR3 is 11 residues. Trimming cost V 2 bases and J 2 bases, with 3 bases left between them. The CDR3: CSVEWNYGYTF. For the CDR3, the DNA is TGCAGCGTTGAATGGAACTATGGCTACACCTTC.

This chain links TRBV20-1 with TRBJ2-7; D is possibly TRBD1 (6 bases). Looked up from germline, CDR1 is DFQATT and CDR2 is SNEGSKA (reference sequence). Trimming cost V 6 bases and J 0 bases, with 12 bases left between them. The CDR3 totals 13 residues. CDR3 nucleotide sequence: TGCAGTGCGCCGAAGGACAGCTCCTACGAGCAGTACTTC. This codes for CSAPKDSSYEQYF.